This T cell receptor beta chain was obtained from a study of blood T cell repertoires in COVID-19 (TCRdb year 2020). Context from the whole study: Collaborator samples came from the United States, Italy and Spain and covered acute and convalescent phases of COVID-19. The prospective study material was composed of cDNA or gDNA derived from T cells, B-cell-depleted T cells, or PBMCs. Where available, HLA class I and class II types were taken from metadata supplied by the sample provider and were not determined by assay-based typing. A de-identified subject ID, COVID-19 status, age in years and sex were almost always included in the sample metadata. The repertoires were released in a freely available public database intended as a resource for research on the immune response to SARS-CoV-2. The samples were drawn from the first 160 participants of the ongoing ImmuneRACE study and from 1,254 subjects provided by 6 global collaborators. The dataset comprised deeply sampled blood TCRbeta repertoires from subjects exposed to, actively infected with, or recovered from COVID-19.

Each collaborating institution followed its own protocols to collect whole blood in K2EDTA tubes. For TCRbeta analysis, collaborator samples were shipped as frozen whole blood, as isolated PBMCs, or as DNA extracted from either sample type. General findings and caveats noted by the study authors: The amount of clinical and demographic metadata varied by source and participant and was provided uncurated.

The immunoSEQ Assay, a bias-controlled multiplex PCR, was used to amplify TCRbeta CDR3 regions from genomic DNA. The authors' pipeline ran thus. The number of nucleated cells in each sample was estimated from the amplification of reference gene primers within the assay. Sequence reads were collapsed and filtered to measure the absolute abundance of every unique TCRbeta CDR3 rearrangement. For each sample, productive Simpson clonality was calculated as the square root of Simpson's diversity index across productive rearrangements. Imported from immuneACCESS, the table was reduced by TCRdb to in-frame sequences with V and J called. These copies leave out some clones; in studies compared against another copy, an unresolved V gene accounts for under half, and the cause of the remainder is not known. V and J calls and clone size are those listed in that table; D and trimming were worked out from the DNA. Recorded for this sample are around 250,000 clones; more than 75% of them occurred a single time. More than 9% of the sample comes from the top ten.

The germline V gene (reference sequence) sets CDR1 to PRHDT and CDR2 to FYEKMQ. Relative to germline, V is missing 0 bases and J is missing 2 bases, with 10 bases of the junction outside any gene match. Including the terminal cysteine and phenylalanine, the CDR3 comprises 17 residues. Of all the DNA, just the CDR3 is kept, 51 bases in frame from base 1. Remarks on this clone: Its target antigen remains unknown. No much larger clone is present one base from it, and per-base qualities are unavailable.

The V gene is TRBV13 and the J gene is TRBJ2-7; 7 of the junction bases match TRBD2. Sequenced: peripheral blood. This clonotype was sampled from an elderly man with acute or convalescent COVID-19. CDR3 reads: CASSLGLGGVTTYEQYF. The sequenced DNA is TGTGCCAGCAGCTTAGGATTGGGGGGGGTTACAACCTACGAGCAGTACTTC.